This T cell receptor beta chain was identified during a study of blood T cell repertoires in COVID-19. Looking at the study overall: The samples span acute and convalescent COVID-19 from the United States, Italy and Spain. Nucleic acid was either cDNA or gDNA, and it came from T cells, B-cell-depleted T cells, or PBMCs.

Study processing details: Researchers report that nucleated cell counts were estimated from reference gene primer amplification. TCRdb's copy holds only in-frame clones and misses some; the assay was immunoSEQ multiplex PCR. From that table come the V and J calls and clone size; the DNA was used to work out D and trimming. The data hold some 200,000 clones, with around 80% observed a single time. The CDR3 has 15 residues. Germline trimming cut 4 bases from V and 5 bases from J; bases unmatched to any gene: 6. Germline CDR1 LGHDT, CDR2 YNNKEL (reference sequence). The receptor was isolated from a man aged 25-45 years with active or convalescent COVID-19. The sample comprised peripheral blood. The J gene is TRBJ2-2, the V gene TRBV3-1 (or the pseudogene TRBV3-2), with 8 bases fitting TRBD1. The CDR3 nucleotides read TGTGCCAGCAGCCCAGGACAGGGCCCTACCGGGGAGCTGTTTTTT. The encoded protein is CASSPGQGPTGELFF.